The 30 T cell receptor beta chains below all came from one sample that was sequenced in a study of T cells after yellow fever vaccination. MiXCR was run by TCRdb on the 5' RACE reads, yielding one entry per CDR3 protein. The sample lists under 600,000 distinct CDR3 sequences, roughly 12% occurring once. The input for sequencing was PBMCs, taken on the day of the yellow fever booster vaccination. Every receptor here comes from a man aged 25 to 45 who received the YFV17D yellow fever vaccine.

This clonotype has only one observation. The chain uses TRBV5-1 and TRBJ2-3; no clear D. Trimming took off 0 bases at V and 9 bases at J, with 11 bases between the two ends. Germline V gives CDR1 SGHRS, CDR2 YFSETQ. The CDR3 loop spans 13 amino acids. CDR3 loop: CASSLVPQRTQYF. In nucleotides, the CDR3 is TGCGCCAGCAGCTTGGTACCCCAGAGAACGCAGTATTTT.

This clonotype was seen repeatedly, ten times or more. The chain employs TRBV29-1 and TRBJ2-7, with D perhaps TRBD1 (6 bases). The CDR3 runs to 12 residues. Germline-derived CDR1 and CDR2 are SQVTM and ANQGSEA. The V gene lost 6 bases and the J gene lost 2 bases, with 11 bases spanning the gap. The CDR3 loop is CSVGDTPYEQYF. CDR3 in DNA: TGCAGCGTCGGGGACACTCCCTACGAGCAGTACTTC.

The chain joins TRBV15 to TRBJ1-1, with TRBD1 identical over 7 bases. Trimming removed 5 bases from V and 2 bases from J; junction bases left unmatched: 14. The CDR3 contains 17 residues. Germline values: CDR1 LNHNV, CDR2 YYDKDF (reference sequence). CDR3 sequence reads: CATSGLIGDRSNTEAFF. The CDR3 DNA follows: TGTGCCACCAGCGGACTCATTGGGGACAGAAGTAACACTGAAGCTTTCTTT.

In its sample, this clonotype was seen a few times. The chain combines TRBV5-4 with TRBJ2-1, with D possibly TRBD1 on 7 matching bases. Germline V gene lookup returns CDR1 SGHNT and CDR2 YYREEE (reference sequence). CDR3 length: 16 amino acids. V was shortened by 3 bases and J by 8 bases, with 21 bases between the two germline ends. The CDR3 sequence is CASSSRGGGIGYEQFF. The CDR3 DNA sequence: TGTGCCAGCAGCTCCAGAGGGGGCGGGATTGGGTATGAGCAGTTCTTC.

The chain has TRBV6-2 or TRBV6-3 and TRBJ2-1; D is perhaps TRBD2 (6 bases). The V and J ends lost 1 base and 0 bases respectively, with 13 bases between them. Germline-derived CDR1 and CDR2 are MNHEY and SVGEGT. This CDR3 has 17 amino acids. The CDR3 spells CASSYLGSGYSYNEQFF. The CDR3 bases are TGTGCCAGCAGTTACTTGGGTAGCGGTTACTCCTACAATGAGCAGTTCTTC.

The chain couples TRBV5-6 to TRBJ2-7; 8 nucleotides align to TRBD2. This CDR3 has 15 amino acids. The J segment lost 6 bases and the V segment lost 0 bases, leaving 8 bases of the junction unmatched. Germline values: CDR1 SGHDT, CDR2 YYEEEE. The CDR3 DNA sequence: TGTGCCAGCAGCTTGGGTTCCAGCGGGAGCTTCGAGCAGTACTTC. Its protein is CASSLGSSGSFEQYF.

The rearrangement uses TRBV12-3 or TRBV12-4 and TRBJ2-1; 9 nucleotides line up with TRBD2. J was trimmed by 4 bases and V by 4 bases; bases with no gene match: 5. CDR3 size: 15 residues. CDR3 DNA: TGTGCCAGCAGTTCCGCTAGCGGGAAGTACAATGAGCAGTTCTTC. Translated, it gives CASSSASGKYNEQFF.

The chain combines TRBV4-2 with TRBJ2-1, with 10 nucleotides matching TRBD2. The CDR3 has 15 residues. The trim removed 3 bases at V and 8 bases at J, leaving 7 bases unmatched. Germline assignment: CDR1 LGHNA and CDR2 YNFKEQ. Here the CDR3 DNA reads TGTGCCAGCAGCCATTTAACTAGCGGGATGTATGAGCAGTTCTTC. Its translation is CASSHLTSGMYEQFF.

This clonotype was seen a handful of times. The genes are TRBV5-1 and TRBJ2-7, with a weak D call TRBD2 (6 bases). The CDR3 loop spans 14 amino acids. Germline V lookup: CDR1 SGHRS, CDR2 YFSETQ. The V and J ends lost 6 bases and 0 bases respectively, with 13 bases between them. The CDR3 reads CASTRDLSSYEQYF. In nucleotides, the CDR3 is TGCGCCAGCACAAGGGACTTGAGCTCCTACGAGCAGTACTTC.

The rearrangement uses TRBV9 and TRBJ2-7; D is possibly TRBD2 (5 bases). The CDR3 contains 13 residues. V gave up 2 bases and J gave up 3 bases, with 9 bases separating them. Germline CDR1 SGDLS, CDR2 YYNGEE. The chain's CDR3 is CASSVRADYEQYF. For the CDR3, the DNA is TGTGCCAGCAGCGTGAGGGCTGACTACGAGCAGTACTTC.

This rearrangement joins TRBV20-1 to TRBJ2-5, with D unresolved. Germline assignment: CDR1 DFQATT and CDR2 SNEGSKA (reference sequence). This CDR3 is 14 amino acids long. Deletions cut 2 bases from V and 7 bases from J, with 17 bases between. This chain's CDR3 is CSARIRAAKATQYF. The CDR3 DNA sequence: TGCAGTGCTAGAATCCGAGCAGCGAAGGCGACCCAGTACTTC.

As to this clonotype: Relative to the germline gene, one junction end is altered; a read error may explain this. This sequence joins TRBV4-3 and TRBJ2-2, with a possible D match to TRBD2 (5 bases). The CDR3 is 15 residues long. The germline gives CDR1 LGHNA, CDR2 YSLEER. CDR3 amino acids: CASSQRTANTGELFF. The CDR3, as DNA: TGTGCCAGCAGCCAGAGGACTGCGAACACCGGGGAGCTGTTTTTT.

The sample holds a few counts of this clonotype. This chain connects TRBV5-4 to TRBJ2-3; D is uncertain. V was clipped by 3 bases and J by 2 bases, with 7 bases between them. The CDR3 has 13 amino acids. Germline V gene sequence: CDR1 SGHNT, CDR2 YYREEE (reference sequence). This chain's CDR3 is CASSSEVTDTQYF. In nucleotides, the CDR3 is TGTGCCAGCAGCTCGGAAGTCACAGATACGCAGTATTTT.

This clonotype has only a few counts. The chain uses TRBV7-2 and TRBJ2-7, with TRBD1 matching 7 bases. With 5 bases clipped from V and 7 bases from J, the junction kept 8 bases outside the gene matches. The CDR3 spans 13 residues. Germline V lookup: CDR1 SGHTA, CDR2 FQGNSA. CDR3: CASSARQGREQYF. CDR3 bases: TGTGCCAGCAGCGCCAGACAGGGTCGGGAGCAGTACTTC.

In this sample, this clonotype turned up many times. The J gene is TRBJ2-3, the V gene TRBV5-1; D is unclear. The V end lost 3 bases, the J end lost 3 bases, and 8 bases lay between the germline ends. This CDR3 is 13 amino acids long. The germline V gene encodes CDR1 SGHRS and CDR2 YFSETQ. CDR3 region: CASSSQPTDTQYF. The CDR3 DNA sequence: TGCGCCAGCAGCTCCCAGCCGACAGATACGCAGTATTTT.

The rearrangement uses TRBV27 and TRBJ1-6, with 8 bases identical to TRBD1. Germline values: CDR1 MNHEY, CDR2 SMNVEV (reference sequence). Germline trimming cut 9 bases from V and 6 bases from J; bases unmatched to any gene: 10. The CDR3 is made up of 15 amino acids. The CDR3 protein is CASGSMTGANSPLHF. CDR3 DNA: TGTGCCAGTGGCTCCATGACAGGGGCTAATTCACCCCTCCACTTT.

The genes are TRBV12-3 or TRBV12-4 and TRBJ2-1, with D perhaps TRBD2 (6 bases). This CDR3 is 16 amino acids long. V lost 3 bases, J lost 1 base, and 13 bases lay in between. The CDR3 nucleotides are TGTGCCAGCAGTTTTGGCGGGGCCTTTTCCTACAATGAGCAGTTCTTC. It specifies CASSFGGAFSYNEQFF.

The chain combines TRBV7-2 with TRBJ2-5; tentatively, D is TRBD1 or TRBD2 (6 bases each). The CDR3 consists of 16 residues. Germline assignment: CDR1 SGHTA and CDR2 FQGNSA. V lost 2 bases, J lost 5 bases, and 18 bases lay in between. This CDR3 reads CASSLSRGGIGETQYF. CDR3 bases: TGTGCCAGCAGCTTAAGCCGAGGGGGGATCGGGGAGACCCAGTACTTC. Variable domain in full (rest from reference TRBV7-2 and TRBJ2-5): GAGVSQSPSNKVTEKGKDVELRCDPISGHTALYWYRQSLGQGLEFLIYFQGNSAPDKSGLPSDRFSAERTGGSVSTLTIQRTQQEDSAVYLCASSLSRGGIGETQYFGPGTRLLVL.

The sample holds a few counts of this clonotype. The V call is TRBV12-5, the J call TRBJ1-3; no definite D call. V shed 1 base and J shed 0 bases, with 7 bases lying between them. This CDR3 spans 15 amino acids. Per the germline V gene, CDR1 is LGHNT and CDR2 is FRNRAP. CDR3 in amino acids: CASGLGQSSGNTIYF. The CDR3 DNA is TGTGCTAGTGGTTTGGGACAAAGCTCTGGAAACACCATATATTTT.

The rearrangement joins TRBV18 to TRBJ1-5, with D uncertain. Germline-derived CDR1 and CDR2 are KGHSH and LQKENI. CDR3 length: 13 residues. V lost 2 bases and J 7 bases, leaving 9 bases between the germline ends. CDR3: CASSPWSGQPQHF. The CDR3 DNA reads TGTGCCAGCTCACCATGGAGTGGGCAGCCCCAGCATTTT. Supplemented by reference TRBV18 and TRBJ1-5, the full variable domain reads NAGVMQNPRHLVRRRGQEARLRCSPMKGHSHVYWYRQLPEEGLKFMVYLQKENIIDESGMPKERFSAEFPKEGPSILRIQQVVRGDSAAYFCASSPWSGQPQHFGDGTRLSIL.

This clonotype was counted only a few times. V and J are TRBV29-1 and TRBJ2-7; D tentatively fits TRBD1 or TRBD2 (6 bases each). Per the germline V gene, CDR1 is SQVTM and CDR2 is ANQGSEA. This CDR3 is built from 15 residues. V lost 4 bases and J lost 5, with 21 bases in between. The CDR3 DNA reads TGCAGCGTTGCGGTCGGAGGGGGAGCGAACCACGAGCAGTACTTC. Its protein is CSVAVGGGANHEQYF.

This clonotype has just a few counts. The V gene is TRBV4-3, the J gene TRBJ2-5; 10 positions agree with TRBD1. V lost 1 base to trimming and J lost 5 bases; unmatched junction nucleotides: 7. The germline gives CDR1 LGHNA, CDR2 YSLEER. The length of the CDR3 is 16 residues. The CDR3 loop reads CASSQAGTGVVETQYF. The DNA for the CDR3 is TGCGCCAGCAGCCAAGCCGGGACAGGGGTCGTGGAGACCCAGTACTTC.

This clonotype was seen ten or more times. The chain links TRBV20-1 to TRBJ2-7, with D perhaps given as TRBD1 or TRBD2 (5 bases each). The CDR3 runs 15 residues. CDR1 is DFQATT, CDR2 SNEGSKA, per germline (reference sequence). Trimming cost V 4 bases and J 0 bases, with 16 bases left between them. The CDR3 DNA follows: TGCAGTGCTAATCACCCGGGGCGCAACTCCTACGAGCAGTACTTC. Protein: CSANHPGRNSYEQYF.

This sequence joins TRBV5-5 and TRBJ2-7, with TRBD1 as a possible D gene (5 bases). Trimming pared 3 bases from V and 2 bases from J, leaving 15 bases between. In germline, CDR1 is SGHKS, CDR2 YYEKEE (reference sequence). This CDR3 is 15 amino acids long. For the CDR3, the DNA is TGTGCCAGCAGCTCTTCACCGACAGAGGCCTACGAGCAGTACTTC. This gives the protein CASSSSPTEAYEQYF.

This clonotype was recorded a few times. The chain recombines TRBV7-9 with TRBJ2-1, with D perhaps matching TRBD2 (6 bases). This CDR3 has 14 residues. Germline CDR1 reads SEHNR; CDR2 reads FQNEAQ (reference sequence). Deletions cut 5 bases from V and 6 bases from J, with 14 bases between. The CDR3 nucleotides read TGTGCCAGCAGCCTCTCCGGGAGACCCAATGAGCAGTTCTTC. Translation: CASSLSGRPNEQFF.

There are a few counts of this clonotype. The chain is built from TRBV18 and TRBJ2-7; D is possibly TRBD2 (5 bases). The CDR3 is made up of 15 amino acids. CDR1 is KGHSH and CDR2 is LQKENI in the germline V gene. Trimming stripped 4 bases from V and 1 base from J, with 14 bases between. The CDR3 coding sequence is TGTGCCAGCTCACGCCCCTCGAGCGGATCCTACGAGCAGTACTTC. It encodes CASSRPSSGSYEQYF.

This rearrangement joins TRBV7-6 to TRBJ1-1, with unresolved D. Per the germline V gene, CDR1 is SGHVS and CDR2 is FNYEAQ. V was clipped by 3 bases and J by 3 bases, with 11 bases between them. This CDR3 comprises 14 residues. DNA for the CDR3: TGTGCCAGCAGCTTGGGTTTTGGGGACACTGAAGCTTTCTTT. It translates to CASSLGFGDTEAFF.

This clonotype was observed a handful of times. V is TRBV7-2 and J is TRBJ2-2; a weak D match, TRBD2 (5 bases). Germline assignment: CDR1 SGHTA and CDR2 FQGNSA. The CDR3 is made up of 14 amino acids. Trimming shortened V by 1 base and J by 6 bases, and 9 bases separated the two germline ends. DNA of the CDR3: TGTGCCAGCAGCTTAGGGACTCCGGCCGGGGAGCTGTTTTTT. Protein sequence: CASSLGTPAGELFF.

This clonotype was seen ten or more times. The genes are TRBV5-1 and TRBJ2-1, with 9 positions matching TRBD1. With 0 bases clipped from V and 8 bases from J, the junction kept 3 bases outside the gene matches. Per the germline V gene, CDR1 is SGHRS and CDR2 is YFSETQ. The CDR3 contains 14 residues. Written as DNA, the CDR3 is TGCGCCAGCAGCTTGGATAGGACAGGGGATGAGCAGTTCTTC. Its protein product is CASSLDRTGDEQFF.

The table lists this clonotype with a few counts. V gene TRBV6-5 combines with J gene TRBJ2-5; D remains unclear. Trimming pared 0 bases from V and 2 bases from J, leaving 16 bases between. CDR3 length: 17 amino acids. The V gene's germline CDR1 is MNHEY and CDR2 SVGAGI. The CDR3 bases are TGTGCCAGCAGTTACTCGAGGCCGGCAATACAACAAGAGACCCAGTACTTC. Its translation is CASSYSRPAIQQETQYF.